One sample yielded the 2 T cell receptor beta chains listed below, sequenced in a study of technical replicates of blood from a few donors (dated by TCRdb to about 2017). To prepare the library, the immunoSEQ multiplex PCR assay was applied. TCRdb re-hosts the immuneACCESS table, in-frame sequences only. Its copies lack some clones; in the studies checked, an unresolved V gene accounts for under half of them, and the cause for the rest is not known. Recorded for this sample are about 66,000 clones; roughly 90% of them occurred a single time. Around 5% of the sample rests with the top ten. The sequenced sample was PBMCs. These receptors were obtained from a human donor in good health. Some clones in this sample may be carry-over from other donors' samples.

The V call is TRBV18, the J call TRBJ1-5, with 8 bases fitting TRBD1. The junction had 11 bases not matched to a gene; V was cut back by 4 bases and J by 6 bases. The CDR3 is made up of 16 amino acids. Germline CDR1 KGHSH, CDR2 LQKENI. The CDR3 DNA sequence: TGTGCCAGCTCACTAACGACAGGGGAATTTGGTCAGCCCCAGCATTTT. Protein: CASSLTTGEFGQPQHF.

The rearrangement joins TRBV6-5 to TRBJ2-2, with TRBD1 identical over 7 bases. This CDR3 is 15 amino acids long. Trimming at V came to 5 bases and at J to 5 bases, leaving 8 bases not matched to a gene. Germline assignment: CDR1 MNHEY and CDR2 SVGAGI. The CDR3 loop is CASSRQGWGTGELFF. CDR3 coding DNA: TGTGCCAGCAGTCGACAGGGCTGGGGTACCGGGGAGCTGTTTTTT.